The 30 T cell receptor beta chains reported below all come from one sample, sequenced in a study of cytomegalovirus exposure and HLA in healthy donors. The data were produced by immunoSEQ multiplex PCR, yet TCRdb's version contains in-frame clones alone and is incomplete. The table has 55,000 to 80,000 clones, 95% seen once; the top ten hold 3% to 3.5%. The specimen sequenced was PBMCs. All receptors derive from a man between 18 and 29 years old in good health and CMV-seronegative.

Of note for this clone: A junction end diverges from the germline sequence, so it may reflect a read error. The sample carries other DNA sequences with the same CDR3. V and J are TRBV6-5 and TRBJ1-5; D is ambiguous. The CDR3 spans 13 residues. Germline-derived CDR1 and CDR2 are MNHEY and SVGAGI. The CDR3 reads CASSREWNQPQHF. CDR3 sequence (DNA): TGCGCCAGCAGTCGAGAATGGAATCAGCCCCAGCATTTT.

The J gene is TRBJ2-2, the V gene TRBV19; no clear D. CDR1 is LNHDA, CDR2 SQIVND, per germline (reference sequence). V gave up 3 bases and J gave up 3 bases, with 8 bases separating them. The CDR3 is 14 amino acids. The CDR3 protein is CASSIFADTGELFF. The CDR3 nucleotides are TGTGCCAGTAGTATCTTCGCGGACACCGGGGAGCTGTTTTTT.

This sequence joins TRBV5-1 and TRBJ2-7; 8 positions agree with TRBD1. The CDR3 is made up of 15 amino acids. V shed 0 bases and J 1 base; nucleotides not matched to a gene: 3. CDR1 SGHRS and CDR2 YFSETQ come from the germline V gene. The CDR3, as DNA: TGCGCCAGCAGCTTGGGACAGGGGTTGTCCTACGAGCAGTACTTC. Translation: CASSLGQGLSYEQYF. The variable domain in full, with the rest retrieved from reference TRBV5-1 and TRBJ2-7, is KAGVTQTPRYLIKTRGQQVTLSCSPISGHRSVSWYQQTPGQGLQFLFEYFSETQRNKGNFPGRFSGRQFSNSRSEMNVSTLELGDSALYLCASSLGQGLSYEQYFGPGTRLTVT.

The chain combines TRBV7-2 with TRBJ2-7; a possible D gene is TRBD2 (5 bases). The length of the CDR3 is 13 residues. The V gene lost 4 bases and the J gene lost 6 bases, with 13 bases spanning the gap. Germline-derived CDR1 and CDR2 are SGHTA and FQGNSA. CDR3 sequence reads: CASSSARGGEQYF. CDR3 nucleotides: TGTGCCAGCAGCTCCGCTCGGGGTGGCGAGCAGTACTTC.

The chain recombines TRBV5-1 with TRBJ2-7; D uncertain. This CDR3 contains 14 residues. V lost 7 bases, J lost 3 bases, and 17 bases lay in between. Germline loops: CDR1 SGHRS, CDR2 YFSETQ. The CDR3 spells CASYLGGAYYEQYF. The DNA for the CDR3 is TGCGCCAGCTACCTGGGTGGAGCCTACTACGAGCAGTACTTC.

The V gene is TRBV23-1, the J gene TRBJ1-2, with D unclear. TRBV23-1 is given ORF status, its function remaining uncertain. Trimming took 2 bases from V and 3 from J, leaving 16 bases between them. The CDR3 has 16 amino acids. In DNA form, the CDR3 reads TGCGCCAGCAGTCAAGCCCCGGGAGGCGCCCACTATGGCTACACCTTC. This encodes CASSQAPGGAHYGYTF.

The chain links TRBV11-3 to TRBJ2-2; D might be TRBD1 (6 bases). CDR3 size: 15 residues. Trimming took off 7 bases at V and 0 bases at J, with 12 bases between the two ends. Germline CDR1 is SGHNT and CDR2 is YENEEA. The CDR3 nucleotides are TGTGCCAGCAAGCAAACAGGGACGAACACCGGGGAGCTGTTTTTT. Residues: CASKQTGTNTGELFF.

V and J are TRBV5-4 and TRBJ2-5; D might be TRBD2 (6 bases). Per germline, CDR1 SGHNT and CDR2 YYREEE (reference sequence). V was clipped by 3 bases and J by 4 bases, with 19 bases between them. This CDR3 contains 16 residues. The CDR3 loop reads CASSWGVGGERETQYF. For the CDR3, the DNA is TGTGCCAGCAGCTGGGGGGTTGGCGGGGAAAGAGAGACCCAGTACTTC.

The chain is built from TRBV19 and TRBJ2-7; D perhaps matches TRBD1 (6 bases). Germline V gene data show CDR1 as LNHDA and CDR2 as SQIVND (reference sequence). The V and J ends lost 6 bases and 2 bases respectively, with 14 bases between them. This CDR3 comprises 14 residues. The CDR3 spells CASSRDNLAYEQYF. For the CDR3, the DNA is TGTGCCAGTAGCCGGGACAATCTAGCCTACGAGCAGTACTTC.

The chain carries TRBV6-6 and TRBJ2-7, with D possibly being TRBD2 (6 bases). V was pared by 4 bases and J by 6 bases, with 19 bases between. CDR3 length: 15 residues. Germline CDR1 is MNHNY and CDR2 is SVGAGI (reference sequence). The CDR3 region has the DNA TGTGCCAGCAGTTCCGGGACTCCTTCGGAGGGCGAGCAGTACTTC. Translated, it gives CASSSGTPSEGEQYF.

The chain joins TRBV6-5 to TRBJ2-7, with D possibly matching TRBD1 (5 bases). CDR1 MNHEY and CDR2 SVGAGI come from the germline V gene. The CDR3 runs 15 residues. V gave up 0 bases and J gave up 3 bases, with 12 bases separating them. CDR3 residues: CASSYSEPRDYEQYF. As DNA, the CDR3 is TGTGCCAGCAGTTACTCGGAACCCAGGGACTACGAGCAGTACTTC.

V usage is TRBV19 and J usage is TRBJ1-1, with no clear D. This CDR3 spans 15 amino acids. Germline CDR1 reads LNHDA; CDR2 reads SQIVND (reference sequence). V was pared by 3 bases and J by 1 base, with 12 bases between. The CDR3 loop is CASSIRFLKNTEAFF. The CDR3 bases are TGTGCCAGTAGTATCCGCTTCCTAAAGAACACTGAAGCTTTCTTT.

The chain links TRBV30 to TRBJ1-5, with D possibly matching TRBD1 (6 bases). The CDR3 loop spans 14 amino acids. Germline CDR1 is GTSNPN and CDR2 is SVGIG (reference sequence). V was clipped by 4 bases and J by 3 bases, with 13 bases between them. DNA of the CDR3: TGTGCCTGGACCCCTCAGGGGTTCAATCAGCCCCAGCATTTT. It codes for CAWTPQGFNQPQHF.

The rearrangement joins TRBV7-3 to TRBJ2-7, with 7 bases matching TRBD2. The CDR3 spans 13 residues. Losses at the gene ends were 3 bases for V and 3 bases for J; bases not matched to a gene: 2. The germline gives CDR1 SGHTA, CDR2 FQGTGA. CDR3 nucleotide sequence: TGTGCCAGCAGCTTGTCTAGCGGCTACGAGCAGTACTTC. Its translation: CASSLSSGYEQYF.

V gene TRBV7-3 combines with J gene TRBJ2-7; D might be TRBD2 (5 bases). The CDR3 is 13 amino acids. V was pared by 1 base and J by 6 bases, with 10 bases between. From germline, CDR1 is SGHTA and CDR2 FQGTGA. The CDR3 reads CASSLNWSGEQYF. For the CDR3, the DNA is TGTGCCAGCAGCTTAAATTGGAGCGGCGAGCAGTACTTC. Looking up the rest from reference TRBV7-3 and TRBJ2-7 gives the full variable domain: GAGVSQTPSNKVTEKGKYVELRCDPISGHTALYWYRQSLGQGPEFLIYFQGTGAADDSGLPNDRFFAVRPEGSVSTLKIQRTERGDSAVYLCASSLNWSGEQYFGPGTRLTVT.

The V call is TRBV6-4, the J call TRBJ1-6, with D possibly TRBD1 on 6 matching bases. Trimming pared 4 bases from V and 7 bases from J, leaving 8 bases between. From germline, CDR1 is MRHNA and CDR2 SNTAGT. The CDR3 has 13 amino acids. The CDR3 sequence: CASSGQGNSPLHF. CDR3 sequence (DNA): TGTGCCAGCAGTGGGCAGGGGAATTCACCCCTCCACTTT.

CDR3 sequence (DNA): TGTGCCAGCAGCGCTCCCCAGGTCTATGGCTACACCTTC. Its protein product is CASSAPQVYGYTF. V usage is TRBV5-8 and J usage is TRBJ1-2; no clear D. Trimming took 4 bases from V and 4 from J, leaving 11 bases between them. This CDR3 contains 13 residues. The germline V gene encodes CDR1 SGHTS and CDR2 YDEGEE.

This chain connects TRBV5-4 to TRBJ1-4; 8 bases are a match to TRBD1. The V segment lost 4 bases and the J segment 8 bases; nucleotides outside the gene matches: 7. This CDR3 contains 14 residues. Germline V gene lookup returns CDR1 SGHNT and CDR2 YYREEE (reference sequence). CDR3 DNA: TGTGCCAGCAGCAGAGGACAGGGTAGGGAAAAACTGTTTTTT. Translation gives CASSRGQGREKLFF.

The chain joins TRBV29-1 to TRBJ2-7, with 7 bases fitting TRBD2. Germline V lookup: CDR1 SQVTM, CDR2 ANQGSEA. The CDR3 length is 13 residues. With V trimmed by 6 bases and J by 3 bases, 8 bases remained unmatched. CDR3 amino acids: CSVAGTTYYEQYF. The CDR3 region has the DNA TGCAGCGTGGCCGGGACTACATACTACGAGCAGTACTTC.

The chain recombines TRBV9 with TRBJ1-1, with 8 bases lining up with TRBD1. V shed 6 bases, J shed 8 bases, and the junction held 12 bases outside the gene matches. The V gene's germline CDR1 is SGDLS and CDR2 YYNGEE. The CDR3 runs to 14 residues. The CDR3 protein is CASTALGQGTEAFF. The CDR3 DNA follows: TGTGCCAGCACCGCCTTAGGACAGGGAACAGAAGCTTTCTTT.

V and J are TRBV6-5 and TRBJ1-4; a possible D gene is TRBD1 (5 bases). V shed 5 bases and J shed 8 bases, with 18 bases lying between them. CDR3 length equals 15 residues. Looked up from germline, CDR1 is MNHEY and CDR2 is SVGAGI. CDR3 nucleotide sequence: TGTGCCAGCAGTCCCGGGCAGGGTTTTGGCGAAAAACTGTTTTTT. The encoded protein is CASSPGQGFGEKLFF.

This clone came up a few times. Here the CDR3 DNA reads TGCGCCAGCGGGTCGGGAGAGACCCAGTACTTC. This gives the protein CASGSGETQYF. This chain joins TRBV10-2 and TRBJ2-5; D not certain. CDR1 is WSHSY and CDR2 is SAAADI in the germline V gene. V lost 8 bases and J 4 bases, leaving 8 bases between the germline ends. The CDR3 consists of 11 residues.

The CDR3 sequence: CASSLTGQGYNEQFF. As DNA, the CDR3 is TGCGCCAGCAGCTTGACGGGACAGGGCTACAATGAGCAGTTCTTC. This chain links TRBV5-1 with TRBJ2-1; TRBD1 agrees at 9 bases. The V segment lost 1 base and the J segment 3 bases; nucleotides outside the gene matches: 2. This CDR3 is built from 15 residues. Germline V CDR1 and CDR2: SGHRS, YFSETQ. The variable domain in full, completed from reference TRBV5-1 and TRBJ2-1, reads KAGVTQTPRYLIKTRGQQVTLSCSPISGHRSVSWYQQTPGQGLQFLFEYFSETQRNKGNFPGRFSGRQFSNSRSEMNVSTLELGDSALYLCASSLTGQGYNEQFFGPGTRLTVL.

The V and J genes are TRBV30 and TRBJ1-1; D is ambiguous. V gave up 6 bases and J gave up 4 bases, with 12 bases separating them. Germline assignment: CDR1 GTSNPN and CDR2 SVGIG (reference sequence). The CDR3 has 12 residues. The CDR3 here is CACLPRGTEAFF. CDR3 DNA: TGTGCCTGCCTCCCTCGGGGCACTGAAGCTTTCTTT.

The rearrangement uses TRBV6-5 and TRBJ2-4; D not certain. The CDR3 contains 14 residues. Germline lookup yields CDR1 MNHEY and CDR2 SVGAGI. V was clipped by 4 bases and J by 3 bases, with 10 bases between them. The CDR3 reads CASSSDSIKNIQYF. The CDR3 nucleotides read TGTGCCAGCAGTTCTGACTCTATCAAAAACATTCAGTACTTC.

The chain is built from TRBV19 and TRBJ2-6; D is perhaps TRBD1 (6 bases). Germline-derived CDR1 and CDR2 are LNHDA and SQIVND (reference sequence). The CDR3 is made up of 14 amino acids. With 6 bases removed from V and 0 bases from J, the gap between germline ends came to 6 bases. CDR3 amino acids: CASRDSSGANVLTF. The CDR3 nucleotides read TGTGCCAGTAGGGACAGCTCTGGGGCCAACGTCCTGACTTTC.

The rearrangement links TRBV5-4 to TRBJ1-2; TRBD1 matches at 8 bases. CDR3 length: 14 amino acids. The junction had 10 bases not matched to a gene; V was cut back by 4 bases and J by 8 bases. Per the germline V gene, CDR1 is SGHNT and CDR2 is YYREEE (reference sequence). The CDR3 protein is CASSPGTGEEGYTF. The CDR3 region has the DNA TGTGCCAGCAGCCCGGGGACAGGAGAAGAGGGCTACACCTTC.

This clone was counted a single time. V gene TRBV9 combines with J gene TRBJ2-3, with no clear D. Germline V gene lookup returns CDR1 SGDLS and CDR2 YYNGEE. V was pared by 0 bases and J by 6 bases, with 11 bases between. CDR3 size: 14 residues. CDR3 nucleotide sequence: TGTGCCAGCAGCGTAGCTCGGTCCCCCGATACGCAGTATTTT. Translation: CASSVARSPDTQYF.

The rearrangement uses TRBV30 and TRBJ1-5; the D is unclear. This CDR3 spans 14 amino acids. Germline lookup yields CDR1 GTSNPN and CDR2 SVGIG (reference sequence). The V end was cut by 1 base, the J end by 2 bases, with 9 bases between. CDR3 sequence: CAWSELNGNQPQHF. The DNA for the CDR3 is TGTGCCTGGAGTGAACTAAATGGCAATCAGCCCCAGCATTTT.

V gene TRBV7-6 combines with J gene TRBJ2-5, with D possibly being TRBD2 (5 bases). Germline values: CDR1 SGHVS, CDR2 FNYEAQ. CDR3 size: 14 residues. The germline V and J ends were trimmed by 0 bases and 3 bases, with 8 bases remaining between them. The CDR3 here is CASSLAGIKETQYF. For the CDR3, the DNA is TGTGCCAGCAGCTTAGCCGGGATCAAAGAGACCCAGTACTTC. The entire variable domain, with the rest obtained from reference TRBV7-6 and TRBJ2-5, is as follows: GAGVSQSPRYKVTKRGQDVALRCDPISGHVSLYWYRQALGQGPEFLTYFNYEAQQDKSGLPNDRFSAERPEGSISTLTIQRTEQRDSAMYRCASSLAGIKETQYFGPGTRLLVL.